This entry features one T cell receptor beta chain sequence. What it binds is unknown. The sample belongs to a study of CD8 T cells in ankylosing spondylitis. Study outcomes and limitations: Typical of ankylosing spondylitis blood, it appeared, was a TCR beta motif of fewer than 10 highly homologous variants.

TCRdb re-analysed the 5' RACE reads in MiXCR, keeping a single row per CDR3 protein. The sample consists of 750,000 to 850,000 distinct CDR3 sequences, over 9.5% of them appearing once. The CDR3 has 15 amino acids. The V end lost 0 bases, the J end lost 1 base, and 9 bases lay between the germline ends. Germline loops: CDR1 KGHSH, CDR2 LQKENI. Sequenced sample: blood, either unsorted or a sorted T cell fraction (not recorded which). The sequence derives from a male donor with ankylosing spondylitis. This rearrangement joins TRBV18 to TRBJ1-1, with TRBD1 as a possible D gene (5 bases). Written as DNA, the CDR3 is TGTGCCAGCTCACCACCAGGGGCCTCGAACACTGAAGCTTTCTTT. Its translation is CASSPPGASNTEAFF.